Presented here are 8 T cell receptor beta chains from one specimen sequenced in a study of CD8 T cells in ankylosing spondylitis. MiXCR, applied by TCRdb to the 5' RACE reads, yields one record per CDR3 protein. Among some 800,000 distinct CDR3 sequences listed, 12% were seen once. Study observations and caveats: Several highly homologous variants made up a TCR beta motif, and this motif appeared characteristic of ankylosing spondylitis blood.

No antigen is known for these receptors. Sequencing input: blood, either unsorted or a sorted T cell fraction (not recorded which). These receptors were obtained from a male donor with ankylosing spondylitis.

The sample holds a few counts of this clonotype. This chain joins TRBV3-1 and TRBJ2-6; D might be TRBD1 or TRBD2, each matching 7 bases. The CDR3 extends over 19 amino acids. V was trimmed by 2 bases and J by 0 bases, leaving 17 bases between them. Looked up from germline, CDR1 is LGHDT and CDR2 is YNNKEL (reference sequence). DNA for the CDR3: TGTGCCAGCAGCCAACTCCTCGGCAGGGGGGGCTCTGGGGCCAACGTCCTGACTTTC. This translates into CASSQLLGRGGSGANVLTF.

The chain couples TRBV5-5 to TRBJ2-7; D uncertain. Germline CDR1 is SGHKS and CDR2 is YYEKEE (reference sequence). The V gene lost 6 bases and the J gene lost 0 bases, with 13 bases spanning the gap. This CDR3 comprises 14 residues. CDR3 loop: CASNRAQNSYEQYF. CDR3 DNA: TGTGCCAGCAACCGGGCCCAGAACTCCTACGAGCAGTACTTC.

The genes are TRBV30 and TRBJ1-1, with D unresolved. Germline CDR1 reads GTSNPN; CDR2 reads SVGIG (reference sequence). The CDR3 runs 12 residues. V was cut by 5 bases and J by 2 bases, with 9 bases left in between. The CDR3 DNA reads TGTGCCTGGGGACGGCAAAACACTGAAGCTTTCTTT. Translation gives CAWGRQNTEAFF. Full variable domain (remainder filled in from reference TRBV30 and TRBJ1-1): SQTIHQWPATLVQPVGSPLSLECTVEGTSNPNLYWYRQAAGRGLQLLFYSVGIGQISSEVPQNLSASRPQDRQFILSSKKLLLSDSGFYLCAWGRQNTEAFFGQGTRLTVV.

In this sample, this clonotype turned up a few times. The genes are TRBV4-2 and TRBJ1-1, with TRBD1 as a possible D gene (6 bases). V lost 4 bases, J lost 6 bases, and 15 bases lay in between. The CDR3 sequence is 14 residues long. Germline assignment: CDR1 LGHNA and CDR2 YNFKEQ. The DNA of the CDR3 is TGTGCCAGCAGCCTCCACCGACAGGACTCTGAAGCTTTCTTT. Translated, it gives CASSLHRQDSEAFF.

The V gene is TRBV7-9, the J gene TRBJ2-1, with 7 bases aligning to TRBD1. The V gene's germline CDR1 is SEHNR and CDR2 FQNEAQ (reference sequence). V shed 4 bases and J 8 bases; nucleotides not matched to a gene: 14. CDR3 size: 16 residues. In DNA, the CDR3 is TGTGCCAGCAGCTCTGCCGACAGGGTGCAAATTGATGAGCAGTTCTTC. This sequence encodes CASSSADRVQIDEQFF.

The table lists this clonotype with a few counts. The chain joins TRBV7-2 to TRBJ2-7, with 9 bases identical to TRBD2. The CDR3 is 17 residues long. The germline V gene encodes CDR1 SGHTA and CDR2 FQGNSA. Trimming removed 5 bases from V and 2 bases from J; junction bases left unmatched: 13. The CDR3 loop is CASSPALAGFRAYEQYF. CDR3 coding DNA: TGTGCCAGCAGCCCGGCCCTAGCGGGGTTCCGTGCCTACGAGCAGTACTTC.

Details on this clonotype: With a much larger clone just one base away, this may be a read error. The V call is TRBV10-1, the J call TRBJ2-2; the D is unclear. V was trimmed by 8 bases and J by 7 bases, leaving 14 bases between them. Germline V gene data show CDR1 as WNHNN and CDR2 as SYGVQD (reference sequence). CDR3 size: 13 residues. The CDR3 reads CASAAAVNGELFF. CDR3 nucleotides: TGCGCCAGCGCCGCAGCCGTCAACGGGGAGCTGTTTTTT.

The chain employs TRBV7-2 and TRBJ2-7; 16 bases are shared with TRBD2. The V gene end was trimmed by 6 bases and the J gene end by 10 bases; junction bases not matched to a gene: 9. Germline V gene sequence: CDR1 SGHTA, CDR2 FQGNSA. The CDR3 has 15 residues. Here the CDR3 reads CASRSAGTSGRAQYF. The CDR3 coding sequence is TGTGCCAGCAGATCCGCCGGGACTAGCGGGAGGGCCCAGTACTTC. Supplemented by reference TRBV7-2 and TRBJ2-7, the full variable domain reads GAGVSQSPSNKVTEKGKDVELRCDPISGHTALYWYRQSLGQGLEFLIYFQGNSAPDKSGLPSDRFSAERTGGSVSTLTIQRTQQEDSAVYLCASRSAGTSGRAQYFGPGTRLTVT.